This T cell receptor beta chain was recovered during a study of patients and donors after allogeneic stem cell transplantation (dated by TCRdb to the early 2020s). From its cysteine to its phenylalanine, the CDR3 spans 14 amino acids. Only the CDR3 DNA is retained, 42 bases long and in frame from the first base. Sequences MNHEY (CDR1) and SMNVEV (CDR2) are obtained from the germline V gene (reference sequence). V is reduced by 7 bases and J by 2 bases, leaving a spacing of 12 bases between them. Points on this clonotype: The antigen this receptor binds is unknown. Per-base quality was not reported, and no clone a single base away is much larger than it.

Libraries were prepared through RT-PCR. Sequencing took place on a NextSeq 550. TCRdb ran its own pipeline on the public reads, namely fastp trimming at Q25 and MiXCR clone calling, and kept in-frame beta chains. Each record represents a unique CDR3 protein, reported with the most common genes and DNA among its rows. For this sample there are about 90,000 distinct CDR3 sequences; roughly 52% appear just once. In total, the top ten clones hold 61% of the sample. Recombination joined TRBV27 with TRBJ2-1, with the D call perhaps TRBD1 or TRBD2, each one matching 5 bases. The sequence derives from a human donor who was either an allogeneic HSCT recipient or a stem cell or donor lymphocyte infusion donor (not recorded which). It is not recorded whose cells these are; they may come from a transplant donor. The source material was blood, either unsorted or a sorted T cell fraction (not recorded which). The sequenced DNA is TGTGCCAGCAAGAGGGGCTCCACCTACAATGAGCAGTTCTTC. The resulting protein is CASKRGSTYNEQFF.